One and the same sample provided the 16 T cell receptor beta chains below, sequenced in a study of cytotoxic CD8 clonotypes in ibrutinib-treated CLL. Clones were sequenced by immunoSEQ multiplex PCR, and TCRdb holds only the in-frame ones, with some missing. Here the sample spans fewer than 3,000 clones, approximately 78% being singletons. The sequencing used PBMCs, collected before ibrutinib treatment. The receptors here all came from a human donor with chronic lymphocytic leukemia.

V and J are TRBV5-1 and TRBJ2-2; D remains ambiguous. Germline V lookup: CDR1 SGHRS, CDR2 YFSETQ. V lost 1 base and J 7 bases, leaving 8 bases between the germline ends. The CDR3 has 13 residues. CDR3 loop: CASSLISHGELFF. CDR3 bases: TGCGCCAGCAGCTTGATCTCGCACGGGGAGCTGTTTTTT.

The CDR3 DNA follows: TGCAGCGTTGAGCTCTGGGGGGGTGGCTACACCTTC. Its translation is CSVELWGGGYTF. V and J are TRBV29-1 and TRBJ1-2, with D possibly matching TRBD1 (5 bases). Germline V CDR1 and CDR2: SQVTM, ANQGSEA. Trimming shortened V by 3 bases and J by 7 bases, and 12 bases separated the two germline ends. CDR3 length equals 12 residues.

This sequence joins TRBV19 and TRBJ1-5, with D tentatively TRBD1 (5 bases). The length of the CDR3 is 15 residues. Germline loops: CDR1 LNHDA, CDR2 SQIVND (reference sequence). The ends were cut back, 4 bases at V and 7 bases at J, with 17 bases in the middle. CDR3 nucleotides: TGTGCCAGTAGTAGCATGGAGTTAGGGGACCAGCCCCAGCATTTT. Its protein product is CASSSMELGDQPQHF.

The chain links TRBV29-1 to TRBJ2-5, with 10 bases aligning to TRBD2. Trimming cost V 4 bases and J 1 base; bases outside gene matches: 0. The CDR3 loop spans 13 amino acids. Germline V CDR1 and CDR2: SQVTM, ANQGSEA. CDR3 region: CSVASGGQETQYF. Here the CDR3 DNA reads TGCAGCGTTGCTAGCGGGGGCCAAGAGACCCAGTACTTC.

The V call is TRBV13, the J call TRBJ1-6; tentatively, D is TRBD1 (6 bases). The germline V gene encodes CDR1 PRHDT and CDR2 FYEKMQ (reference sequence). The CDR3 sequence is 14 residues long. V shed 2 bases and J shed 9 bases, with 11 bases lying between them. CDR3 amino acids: CASSLQGYGSPLHF. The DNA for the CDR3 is TGTGCCAGCAGCTTACAGGGGTACGGTTCACCCCTCCACTTT.

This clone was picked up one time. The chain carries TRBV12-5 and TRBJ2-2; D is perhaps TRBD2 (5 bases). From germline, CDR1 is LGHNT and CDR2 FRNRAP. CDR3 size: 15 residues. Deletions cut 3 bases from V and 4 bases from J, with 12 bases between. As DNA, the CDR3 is TGTGCTAGTGGTTTCCACGGACTGTCCACCGGGGAGCTGTTTTTT. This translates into CASGFHGLSTGELFF.

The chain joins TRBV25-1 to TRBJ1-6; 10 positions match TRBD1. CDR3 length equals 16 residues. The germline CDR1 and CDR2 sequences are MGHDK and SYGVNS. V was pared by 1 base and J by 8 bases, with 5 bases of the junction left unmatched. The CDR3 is CASSEWIGQGDSPLHF. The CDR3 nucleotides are TGTGCCAGCAGTGAATGGATTGGACAGGGGGATTCACCCCTCCACTTT.

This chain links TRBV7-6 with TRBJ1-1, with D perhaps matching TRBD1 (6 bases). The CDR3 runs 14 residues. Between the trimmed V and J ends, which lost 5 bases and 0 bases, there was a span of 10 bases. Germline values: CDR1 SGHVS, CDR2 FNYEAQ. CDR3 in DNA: TGTGCCAGCAGCGTAGGGGGAATGAACACTGAAGCTTTCTTT. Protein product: CASSVGGMNTEAFF.

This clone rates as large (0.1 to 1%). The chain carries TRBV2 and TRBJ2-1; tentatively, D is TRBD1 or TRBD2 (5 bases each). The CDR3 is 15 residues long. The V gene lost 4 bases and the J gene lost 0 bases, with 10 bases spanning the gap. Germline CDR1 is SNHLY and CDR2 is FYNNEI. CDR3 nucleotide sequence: TGTGCCAGCAGTGCCGGGGCCAGCTCCTACAATGAGCAGTTCTTC. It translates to CASSAGASSYNEQFF.

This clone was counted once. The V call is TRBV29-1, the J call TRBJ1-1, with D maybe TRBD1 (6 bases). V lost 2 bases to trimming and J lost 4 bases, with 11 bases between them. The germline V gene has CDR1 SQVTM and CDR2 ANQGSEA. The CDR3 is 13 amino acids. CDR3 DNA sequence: TGCAGCGTTGAAACGGGGGGGGCCACTGAAGCTTTCTTT. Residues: CSVETGGATEAFF.

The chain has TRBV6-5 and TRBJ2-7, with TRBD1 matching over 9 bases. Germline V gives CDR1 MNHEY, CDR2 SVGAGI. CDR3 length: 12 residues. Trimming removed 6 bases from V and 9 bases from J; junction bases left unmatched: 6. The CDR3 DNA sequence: TGTGCCAGCAGCCCGGGACAGGGTAGGCAGTACTTC. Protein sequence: CASSPGQGRQYF.

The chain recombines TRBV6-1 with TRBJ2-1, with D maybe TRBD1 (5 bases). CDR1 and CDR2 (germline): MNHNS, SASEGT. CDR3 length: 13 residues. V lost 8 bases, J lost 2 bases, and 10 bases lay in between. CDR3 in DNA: TGTGCCAGCGATACAGGAACCTACAATGAGCAGTTCTTC. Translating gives CASDTGTYNEQFF.

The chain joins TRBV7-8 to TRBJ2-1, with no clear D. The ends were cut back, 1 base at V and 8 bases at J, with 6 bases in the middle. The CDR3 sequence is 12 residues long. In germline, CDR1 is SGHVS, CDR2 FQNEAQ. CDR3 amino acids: CASSLGTDEQFF. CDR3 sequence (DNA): TGTGCCAGCAGCTTAGGCACAGATGAGCAGTTCTTC.

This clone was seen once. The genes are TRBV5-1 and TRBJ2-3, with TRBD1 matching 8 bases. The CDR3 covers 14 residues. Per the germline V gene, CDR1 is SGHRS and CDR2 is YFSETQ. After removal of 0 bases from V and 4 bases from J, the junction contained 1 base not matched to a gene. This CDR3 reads CASSLGQGPDTQYF. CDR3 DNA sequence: TGCGCCAGCAGCTTGGGACAGGGGCCAGATACGCAGTATTTT.

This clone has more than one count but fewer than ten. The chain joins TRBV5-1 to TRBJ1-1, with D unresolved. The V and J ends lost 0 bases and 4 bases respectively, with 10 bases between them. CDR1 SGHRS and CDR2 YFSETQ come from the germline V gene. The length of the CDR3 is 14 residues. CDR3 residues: CASSLDGDSTEAFF. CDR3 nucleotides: TGCGCCAGCAGCTTGGACGGGGATTCCACTGAAGCTTTCTTT.

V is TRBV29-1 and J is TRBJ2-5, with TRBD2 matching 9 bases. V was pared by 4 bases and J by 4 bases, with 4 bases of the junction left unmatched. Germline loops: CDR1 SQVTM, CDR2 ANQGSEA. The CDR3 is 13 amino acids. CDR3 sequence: CSVGAGGGETQYF. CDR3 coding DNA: TGCAGCGTTGGGGCGGGAGGGGGAGAGACCCAGTACTTC.